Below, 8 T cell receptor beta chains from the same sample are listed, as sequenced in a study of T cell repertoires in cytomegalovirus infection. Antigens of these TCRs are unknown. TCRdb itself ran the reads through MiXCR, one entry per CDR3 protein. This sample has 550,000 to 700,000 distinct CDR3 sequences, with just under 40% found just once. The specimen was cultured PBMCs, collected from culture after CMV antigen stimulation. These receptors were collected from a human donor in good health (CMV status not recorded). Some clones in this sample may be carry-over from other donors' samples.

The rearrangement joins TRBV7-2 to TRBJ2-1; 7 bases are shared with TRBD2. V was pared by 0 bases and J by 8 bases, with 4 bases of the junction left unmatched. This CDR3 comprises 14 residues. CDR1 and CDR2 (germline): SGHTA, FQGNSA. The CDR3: CASSLAGGPYEQFF. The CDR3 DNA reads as TGTGCCAGCAGCTTAGCGGGAGGGCCTTATGAGCAGTTCTTC.

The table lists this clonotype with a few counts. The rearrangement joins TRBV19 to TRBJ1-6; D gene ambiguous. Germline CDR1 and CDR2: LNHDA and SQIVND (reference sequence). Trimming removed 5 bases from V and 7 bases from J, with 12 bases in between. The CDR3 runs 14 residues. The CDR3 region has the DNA TGTGCCAGTAGTTGGACCACATCCAATTCACCCCTCCACTTT. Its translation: CASSWTTSNSPLHF.

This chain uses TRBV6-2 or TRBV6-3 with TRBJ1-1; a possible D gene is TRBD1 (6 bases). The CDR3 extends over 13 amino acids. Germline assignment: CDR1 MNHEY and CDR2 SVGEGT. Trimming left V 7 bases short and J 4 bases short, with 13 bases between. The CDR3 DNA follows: TGTGCCAGCACCCAACAGGGTTCCACTGAAGCTTTCTTT. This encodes CASTQQGSTEAFF.

CDR3 amino acids: CASSLRPGGTGELFF. CDR3 DNA sequence: TGTGCCAGCAGCCTGAGGCCGGGCGGAACCGGGGAGCTGTTTTTT. This sequence joins TRBV7-2 and TRBJ2-2; the D is unclear. Per germline, CDR1 SGHTA and CDR2 FQGNSA. Trimming removed 5 bases at V and 5 bases at J, with 15 bases between. The CDR3 extends over 15 amino acids. Together with reference TRBV7-2 and TRBJ2-2, the CDR3 gives the full variable domain: GAGVSQSPSNKVTEKGKDVELRCDPISGHTALYWYRQSLGQGLEFLIYFQGNSAPDKSGLPSDRFSAERTGGSVSTLTIQRTQQEDSAVYLCASSLRPGGTGELFFGEGSRLTVL.

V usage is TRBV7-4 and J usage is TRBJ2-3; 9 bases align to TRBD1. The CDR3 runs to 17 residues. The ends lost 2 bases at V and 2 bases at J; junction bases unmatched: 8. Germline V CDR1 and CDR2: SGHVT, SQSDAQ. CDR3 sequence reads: CASSLYWRTGDTDTQYF. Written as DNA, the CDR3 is TGTGCCAGCAGCTTATATTGGAGGACAGGGGACACAGATACGCAGTATTTT.

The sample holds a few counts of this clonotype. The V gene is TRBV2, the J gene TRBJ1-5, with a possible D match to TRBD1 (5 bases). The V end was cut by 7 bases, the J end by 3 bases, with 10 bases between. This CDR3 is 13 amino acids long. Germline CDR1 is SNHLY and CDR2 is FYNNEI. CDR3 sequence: CASTAGDNQPQHF. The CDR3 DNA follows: TGTGCCAGCACGGCGGGGGACAATCAGCCCCAGCATTTT.

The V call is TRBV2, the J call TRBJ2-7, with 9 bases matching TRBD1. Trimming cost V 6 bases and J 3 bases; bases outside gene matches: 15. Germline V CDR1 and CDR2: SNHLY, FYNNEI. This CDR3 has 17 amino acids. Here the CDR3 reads CASRATGGAVLNYEQYF. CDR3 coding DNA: TGTGCCAGCAGAGCCACAGGGGGCGCCGTACTTAACTACGAGCAGTACTTC. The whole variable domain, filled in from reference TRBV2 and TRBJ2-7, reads EPEVTQTPSHQVTQMGQEVILRCVPISNHLYFYWYRQILGQKVEFLVSFYNNEISEKSEIFDDQFSVERPDGSNFTLKIRSTKLEDSAMYFCASRATGGAVLNYEQYFGPGTRLTVT.

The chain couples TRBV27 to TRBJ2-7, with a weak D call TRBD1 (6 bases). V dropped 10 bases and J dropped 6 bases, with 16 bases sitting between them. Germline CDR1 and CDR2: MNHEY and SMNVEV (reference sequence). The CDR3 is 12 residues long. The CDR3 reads CANLGGYGEQYF. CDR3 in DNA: TGTGCCAACTTAGGGGGATATGGCGAGCAGTACTTC.